Below are 27 T cell receptor beta chains sequenced from a single sample in a study of a mutant IDH1 vaccine in newly diagnosed glioma. Time point here: baseline, week 1 (first vaccination visit). This sample's treatment: pre-vaccination baseline after standard-of-care therapy. The repertoire was sequenced with immunoSEQ multiplex PCR; TCRdb's copy has only in-frame clones and lacks some. Seen here are 85,000 to 100,000 clones, about 80% observed once, and the top ten hold roughly 7%. The material was PBMCs, obtained from a glioma patient treated with radiotherapy, temozolomide or both. Receptor source: a man aged 35-49 years with glioma.

The rearrangement joins TRBV7-2 to TRBJ2-3; D tentatively reads TRBD1 or TRBD2 (5 bases each). Germline-derived CDR1 and CDR2 are SGHTA and FQGNSA. Trimming left V 3 bases short and J 5 bases short, with 15 bases between. The CDR3 is 15 residues long. CDR3 loop: CASSFPEGTLDTQYF. The DNA of the CDR3 is TGTGCCAGCAGCTTCCCGGAAGGGACCTTAGATACGCAGTATTTT.

The chain employs TRBV2 and TRBJ2-5, with D possibly being TRBD2 (5 bases). The CDR3 runs 17 residues. The germline V and J ends were trimmed by 4 bases and 5 bases, with 23 bases remaining between them. Germline CDR1 reads SNHLY; CDR2 reads FYNNEI. This CDR3 is CASSALLPLGVEETQYF. The CDR3 DNA reads TGTGCCAGCAGTGCACTCCTCCCGCTCGGGGTGGAGGAGACCCAGTACTTC.

The chain employs TRBV5-1 and TRBJ2-3; possibly TRBD1 for D (7 bases). Germline V gene sequence: CDR1 SGHRS, CDR2 YFSETQ. The ends were cut back, 2 bases at V and 4 bases at J, with 14 bases in the middle. The CDR3 sequence is 15 residues long. The CDR3 spells CASSFRQGGSDTQYF. CDR3 DNA sequence: TGCGCCAGCAGCTTCAGACAGGGAGGCTCAGATACGCAGTATTTT.

The chain recombines TRBV5-6 with TRBJ2-5; possible D gene TRBD2, 6 bases. Germline CDR1 and CDR2: SGHDT and YYEEEE. This CDR3 spans 15 amino acids. Trimming removed 4 bases at V and 5 bases at J, with 18 bases between. In nucleotides, the CDR3 is TGTGCCAGCAGCGCGGGACGGAGGGCACGGGAGACCCAGTACTTC. Protein sequence: CASSAGRRARETQYF. The variable domain in full, with the rest retrieved from reference TRBV5-6 and TRBJ2-5, is DAGVTQSPTHLIKTRGQQVTLRCSPKSGHDTVSWYQQALGQGPQFIFQYYEEEERQRGNFPDRFSGHQFPNYSSELNVNALLLGDSALYLCASSAGRRARETQYFGPGTRLLVL.

The chain has TRBV11-2 and TRBJ2-5; 7 nucleotides agree with TRBD2. This CDR3 contains 16 residues. The germline V gene encodes CDR1 SGHAT and CDR2 FQNNGV. Germline trimming cut 2 bases from V and 6 bases from J; bases unmatched to any gene: 12. Here the CDR3 DNA reads TGTGCCAGCAGCTTATTTGGGCGGGAGTTGAGGCAGACCCAGTACTTC. Amino acids: CASSLFGRELRQTQYF.

This clone was counted only a few times. This chain's CDR3 is CASSQDPTSGADEQFF. CDR3 DNA: TGTGCCAGCAGCCAAGATCCGACTAGCGGGGCGGATGAGCAGTTCTTC. This sequence joins TRBV4-2 and TRBJ2-1; 11 positions agree with TRBD2. This CDR3 has 16 amino acids. Per the germline V gene, CDR1 is LGHNA and CDR2 is YNFKEQ. V trimming: 0 bases; J trimming: 8 bases; junction bases outside the gene matches: 6.

The chain uses TRBV19 and TRBJ2-5; D may match TRBD1 or TRBD2 (5 bases each). Trimming took off 1 base at V and 5 bases at J, with 20 bases between the two ends. Germline lookup yields CDR1 LNHDA and CDR2 SQIVND (reference sequence). CDR3 length equals 17 residues. The CDR3 loop is CASSIALGTRRVETQYF. In DNA form, the CDR3 reads TGTGCCAGTAGTATAGCCCTCGGGACCAGGCGAGTTGAGACCCAGTACTTC.

The rearrangement links TRBV19 to TRBJ1-5; no firm D call. From germline, CDR1 is LNHDA and CDR2 SQIVND (reference sequence). The CDR3 has 13 residues. Trimming shortened V by 4 bases and J by 5 bases, and 9 bases separated the two germline ends. The CDR3 here is CASSTTGYQPQHF. As DNA, the CDR3 is TGTGCCAGTAGTACGACGGGTTATCAGCCCCAGCATTTT.

V usage is TRBV6-1 and J usage is TRBJ2-3; D call uncertain. The CDR3 is made up of 14 amino acids. V was cut by 5 bases and J by 0 bases, with 9 bases left in between. Germline values: CDR1 MNHNS, CDR2 SASEGT. This CDR3 reads CASSRVTSTDTQYF. As DNA, the CDR3 is TGTGCCAGCAGTAGGGTAACTAGCACAGATACGCAGTATTTT.

The V and J genes are TRBV4-3 and TRBJ1-2; 7 bases are shared with TRBD1. CDR3 length: 16 residues. Germline V CDR1 and CDR2: LGHNA, YSLEER. The V segment lost 0 bases and the J segment 4 bases; nucleotides outside the gene matches: 8. DNA for the CDR3: TGCGCCAGCAGCCAAGATCGGCAGGGGGATCGCTATGGCTACACCTTC. Translating it yields CASSQDRQGDRYGYTF.

CDR3 DNA: TGTGCCAGCAGCCCCCCCCGAGGGACCTACGAGCAGTACTTC. This sequence encodes CASSPPRGTYEQYF. The chain employs TRBV7-2 and TRBJ2-7; tentative D call: TRBD2 (5 bases). Germline CDR1 SGHTA, CDR2 FQGNSA. This CDR3 has 14 residues. V was shortened by 5 bases and J by 2 bases, with 13 bases between the two germline ends.

CDR3 DNA sequence: TGTGCCAGCAGCCCCAGGACTAGCGGGGGGATGTTTGAGCAGTTCTTC. Protein sequence: CASSPRTSGGMFEQFF. The chain links TRBV7-2 to TRBJ2-1; 14 bases are shared with TRBD2. The CDR3 is 16 residues long. CDR1 and CDR2 from the germline V gene are SGHTA and FQGNSA. V gave up 5 bases and J gave up 9 bases; unmatched junction bases: 9.

The chain carries TRBV7-9 and TRBJ1-1; possible D gene TRBD1, 5 bases. Germline values: CDR1 SEHNR, CDR2 FQNEAQ (reference sequence). With 2 bases removed from V and 6 bases from J, the gap between germline ends came to 13 bases. This CDR3 contains 14 residues. The chain's CDR3 is CASSLQGKGPEAFF. In nucleotides, the CDR3 is TGTGCCAGCAGCTTACAGGGTAAGGGGCCTGAAGCTTTCTTT.

J is TRBJ1-1 and V is TRBV6-5; D not certain. V lost 8 bases, J lost 0 bases, and 16 bases lay in between. The germline V gene encodes CDR1 MNHEY and CDR2 SVGAGI. The CDR3 is made up of 15 amino acids. CDR3 residues: CASGDATVLNTEAFF. CDR3 sequence (DNA): TGTGCCAGCGGGGATGCGACTGTGTTGAACACTGAAGCTTTCTTT.

The chain employs TRBV5-1 and TRBJ1-2; TRBD1 agrees at 10 bases. The germline CDR1 and CDR2 sequences are SGHRS and YFSETQ. The CDR3 length is 16 residues. The J segment lost 4 bases and the V segment lost 1 base, leaving 7 bases of the junction unmatched. CDR3 bases: TGCGCCAGCAGCTTGTCGACAGGGGGCATCGGCTATGGCTACACCTTC. Translating it yields CASSLSTGGIGYGYTF. The full variable domain, rest sourced from reference TRBV5-1 and TRBJ1-2, is KAGVTQTPRYLIKTRGQQVTLSCSPISGHRSVSWYQQTPGQGLQFLFEYFSETQRNKGNFPGRFSGRQFSNSRSEMNVSTLELGDSALYLCASSLSTGGIGYGYTFGSGTRLTVV.

In this sample, this clone turned up a few times. This chain connects TRBV28 to TRBJ1-5; tentatively, D is TRBD1 (6 bases). This CDR3 contains 17 residues. Germline V gene lookup returns CDR1 MDHEN and CDR2 SYDVKM. The germline V and J ends were trimmed by 2 bases and 4 bases, with 18 bases remaining between them. In DNA, the CDR3 is TGTGCCAGCAGTTTACAACCTAGGACAGTTGGAAATCAGCCCCAGCATTTT. The encoded protein is CASSLQPRTVGNQPQHF.

The gene calls are TRBV27 and TRBJ2-5; 12 positions agree with TRBD2. Per germline, CDR1 MNHEY and CDR2 SMNVEV (reference sequence). This CDR3 has 14 residues. Trimming cost V 5 bases and J 7 bases; bases outside gene matches: 5. DNA for the CDR3: TGTGCCAGCAGTCCTAGCGGGGGGGCGGGGACCCAGTACTTC. Amino acid sequence: CASSPSGGAGTQYF.

The CDR3 bases are TGCGCCAGCAGCTACAGGGTTCGTTCACCCCTCCACTTT. This codes for CASSYRVRSPLHF. The chain joins TRBV5-1 to TRBJ1-6; TRBD1 might be the D (6 bases). Germline values: CDR1 SGHRS, CDR2 YFSETQ. The CDR3 is 13 residues long. Trimming removed 3 bases at V and 9 bases at J, with 10 bases between.

The rearrangement joins TRBV7-2 to TRBJ2-2; no reliable D call. This CDR3 comprises 13 residues. Trimming took 1 base from V and 4 from J, leaving 4 bases between them. Germline V CDR1 and CDR2: SGHTA, FQGNSA. The CDR3 DNA follows: TGTGCCAGCAGCTTAGGGGCCACCGGGGAGCTGTTTTTT. It specifies CASSLGATGELFF.

J is TRBJ2-7 and V is TRBV19; D might be TRBD1 (7 bases). This CDR3 has 13 residues. The V gene lost 10 bases and the J gene lost 2 bases, with 15 bases spanning the gap. CDR1 LNHDA and CDR2 SQIVND come from the germline V gene (reference sequence). In nucleotides, the CDR3 is TGTGCCACCGGGGGACAGTACACCTACGAGCAGTACTTC. It is translated as CATGGQYTYEQYF.

This chain links TRBV5-1 with TRBJ2-3; tentatively, D is TRBD1 (5 bases). V lost 3 bases to trimming and J lost 3 bases, with 17 bases between them. This CDR3 spans 16 amino acids. Looked up from germline, CDR1 is SGHRS and CDR2 is YFSETQ. The CDR3: CASSYGTGALTDTQYF. The CDR3 nucleotides are TGCGCCAGCAGCTATGGAACAGGCGCCCTTACAGATACGCAGTATTTT.

The J gene is TRBJ2-7, the V gene TRBV6-1; D tentatively reads TRBD1 or TRBD2 (6 bases each). Germline V CDR1 and CDR2: MNHNS, SASEGT. The V end was cut by 8 bases, the J end by 1 base, with 15 bases between. The CDR3 runs 14 residues. CDR3 sequence: CASRRGGSSYEQYF. The CDR3 region has the DNA TGTGCCAGCCGACGAGGGGGGTCATCCTACGAGCAGTACTTC.

This clone was seen only a few times. The chain has TRBV29-1 and TRBJ1-1; TRBD1 matches at 7 bases. CDR3 size: 13 residues. With 7 bases clipped from V and 5 bases from J, the junction kept 10 bases outside the gene matches. The germline V gene encodes CDR1 SQVTM and CDR2 ANQGSEA. The CDR3 is CSGLEGARTEAFF. In nucleotides, the CDR3 is TGCAGCGGGCTGGAGGGGGCTAGGACTGAAGCTTTCTTT.

This clone was seen more than once but under ten times. The chain links TRBV28 to TRBJ1-5; D unclear. The CDR3 contains 13 residues. V shed 6 bases and J shed 5 bases, with 11 bases lying between them. The germline V gene has CDR1 MDHEN and CDR2 SYDVKM. CDR3 in DNA: TGTGCCAGCAGGATCACGAGTTATCAGCCCCAGCATTTT. It codes for CASRITSYQPQHF.

This chain links TRBV18 with TRBJ2-5; 11 bases agree with TRBD2. This CDR3 is built from 16 residues. The V segment lost 2 bases and the J segment 5 bases; nucleotides outside the gene matches: 7. The germline V gene has CDR1 KGHSH and CDR2 LQKENI. CDR3 nucleotides: TGTGCCAGCTCACCAGCGCGTAGCGGGAGGGCGGAGACCCAGTACTTC. Amino acid sequence: CASSPARSGRAETQYF.

This clone occurred once. The chain carries TRBV7-9 and TRBJ2-2; D not resolved. V was clipped by 9 bases and J by 10 bases, with 12 bases between them. Germline CDR1 reads SEHNR; CDR2 reads FQNEAQ (reference sequence). The CDR3 length is 11 residues. The CDR3 DNA is TGTGCCAGTTTAGCAGGAGAGGAGCTGTTTTTT. It codes for CASLAGEELFF. Drawing the rest from reference TRBV7-9 and TRBJ2-2, the complete variable domain is DTGVSQNPRHKITKRGQNVTFRCDPISEHNRLYWYRQTLGQGPEFLTYFQNEAQLEKSRLLSDRFSAERPKGSFSTLEIQRTEQGDSAMYLCASLAGEELFFGEGSRLTVL.

Turning to this clone: The sample contains more than one DNA sequence encoding this CDR3. V usage is TRBV19 and J usage is TRBJ2-7; D is perhaps TRBD1 (6 bases). V was clipped by 8 bases and J by 3 bases, with 8 bases between them. CDR1 is LNHDA and CDR2 is SQIVND in the germline V gene (reference sequence). This CDR3 is 11 amino acids long. CDR3 residues: CASSGDYEQYF. The CDR3 nucleotides are TGTGCCAGTTCAGGGGACTACGAGCAGTACTTC.